The 32 T cell receptor beta chains presented below share a single source sample, sequenced in a study of blood T cell repertoires in COVID-19. TCRdb's copy holds only in-frame clones and misses some; the assay was immunoSEQ multiplex PCR. Of 200,000 or so clones listed, 85% to 90% were seen once; the top ten hold 3.5% to 5%. Sequencing input: peripheral blood. These receptor sequences come from a man between 45 and 60 years old with acute or convalescent COVID-19.

The V and J genes are TRBV15 and TRBJ1-2, with 8 bases matching TRBD1. CDR3 length: 16 amino acids. Germline V gene sequence: CDR1 LNHNV, CDR2 YYDKDF (reference sequence). Trimming at V came to 0 bases and at J to 4 bases, leaving 7 bases not matched to a gene. CDR3 region: CATSRDPNTGGYGYTF. In nucleotides, the CDR3 is TGTGCCACCAGCAGAGATCCCAACACAGGGGGCTATGGCTACACCTTC.

The genes are TRBV7-9 and TRBJ1-1; possible D gene TRBD1, 5 bases. Per the germline V gene, CDR1 is SEHNR and CDR2 is FQNEAQ (reference sequence). The CDR3 runs to 17 residues. V lost 3 bases and J lost 4, with 21 bases in between. The chain's CDR3 is CASSFPQVWGEGTEAFF. CDR3 sequence (DNA): TGTGCCAGCAGCTTCCCCCAGGTTTGGGGGGAGGGCACTGAAGCTTTCTTT.

This chain joins TRBV4-1 and TRBJ1-1; TRBD1 is a possible D gene (5 bases). Trimming took 4 bases from V and 1 from J, leaving 16 bases between them. Germline V gene lookup returns CDR1 MGHRA and CDR2 YSYEKL. This CDR3 has 16 residues. The CDR3 sequence: CASSLRDPTANTEAFF. The CDR3 coding sequence is TGCGCCAGCAGCCTGCGGGACCCGACGGCGAACACTGAAGCTTTCTTT.

The rearrangement links TRBV19 to TRBJ2-3; 8 bases map to TRBD1. The ends lost 6 bases at V and 1 base at J; junction bases unmatched: 9. Germline V lookup: CDR1 LNHDA, CDR2 SQIVND (reference sequence). The CDR3 runs 16 residues. The CDR3: CASRYLGQGGTDTQYF. CDR3 sequence (DNA): TGTGCCAGTAGGTATCTCGGACAGGGTGGCACAGATACGCAGTATTTT.

V usage is TRBV6-5 and J usage is TRBJ1-1; 10 positions agree with TRBD1. The V gene's germline CDR1 is MNHEY and CDR2 SVGAGI. This CDR3 spans 15 amino acids. V lost 3 bases, J lost 5 bases, and 6 bases stayed unmatched. CDR3 residues: CASSYRTGGWTEAFF. The DNA of the CDR3 is TGTGCCAGCAGTTATCGGACAGGGGGATGGACTGAAGCTTTCTTT.

This clone was seen more than once but under ten times. The V gene is TRBV19, the J gene TRBJ2-7, with D possibly being TRBD1 (6 bases). The CDR3 length is 14 residues. V lost 5 bases to trimming and J lost 3 bases, with 14 bases between them. Germline V gene sequence: CDR1 LNHDA, CDR2 SQIVND (reference sequence). CDR3 loop: CASSAPGQDYEQYF. CDR3 DNA sequence: TGTGCCAGTAGTGCCCCGGGACAAGACTACGAGCAGTACTTC.

The chain joins TRBV5-1 to TRBJ1-1, with D tentatively TRBD1 (5 bases). CDR1 SGHRS and CDR2 YFSETQ come from the germline V gene. The CDR3 length is 14 residues. Deletions cut 4 bases from V and 5 bases from J, with 15 bases between. The CDR3 DNA sequence: TGCGCCAGCAGCGCGGGAGACAGAAGGACTGAAGCTTTCTTT. This gives the protein CASSAGDRRTEAFF.

The sample holds one count of this clone. V usage is TRBV3-1 (or the pseudogene TRBV3-2) and J usage is TRBJ2-3; TRBD1 agrees at 7 bases. CDR1 LGHDT and CDR2 YNNKEL come from the germline V gene (reference sequence). This CDR3 is 14 amino acids long. J gave up 0 bases and V 4 bases, and 1 base lay outside the gene matches. Here the CDR3 DNA reads TGTGCCAGCAGCCGGGACAGCAGCACAGATACGCAGTATTTT. The encoded protein is CASSRDSSTDTQYF.

This chain joins TRBV10-3 and TRBJ1-5, with 11 bases that match TRBD1. Germline trimming cut 6 bases from V and 4 bases from J; bases unmatched to any gene: 5. CDR3 length equals 15 residues. CDR1 is ENHRY, CDR2 SYGVKD, per germline. This chain's CDR3 is CAIRPGQGENQPQHF. Here the CDR3 DNA reads TGTGCCATCAGGCCGGGACAGGGGGAAAATCAGCCCCAGCATTTT.

This clone is a singleton in its sample. The chain combines TRBV7-2 with TRBJ2-3; D may be TRBD2 (5 bases). This CDR3 spans 16 amino acids. The V end was cut by 5 bases, the J end by 2 bases, with 17 bases between. The germline gives CDR1 SGHTA, CDR2 FQGNSA. The CDR3 region is CASSPLGLPATDTQYF. The CDR3 DNA reads as TGTGCCAGCAGCCCCCTTGGACTGCCGGCCACAGATACGCAGTATTTT.

The V call is TRBV4-1, the J call TRBJ1-1, with a weak D call TRBD1 (5 bases). V lost 3 bases and J 0 bases, leaving 14 bases between the germline ends. This CDR3 is 16 amino acids long. Germline CDR1 reads MGHRA; CDR2 reads YSYEKL. CDR3 nucleotide sequence: TGCGCCAGCAGCCAGTCGGGGGGACCGTTGAACACTGAAGCTTTCTTT. This encodes CASSQSGGPLNTEAFF.

The V call is TRBV19, the J call TRBJ1-1; D gene uncertain. Germline CDR1 and CDR2: LNHDA and SQIVND (reference sequence). Between the trimmed V and J ends, which lost 1 base and 7 bases, there was a span of 7 bases. The CDR3 length is 12 residues. The CDR3 spells CASSIGGIEAFF. CDR3 in DNA: TGTGCCAGTAGTATAGGAGGTATTGAAGCTTTCTTT.

The chain carries TRBV7-6 and TRBJ2-5; perhaps TRBD1 as D (6 bases). V gave up 3 bases and J gave up 5 bases, with 13 bases separating them. The germline V gene encodes CDR1 SGHVS and CDR2 FNYEAQ. The CDR3 has 14 residues. In nucleotides, the CDR3 is TGTGCCAGCAGCTTGGGGGCCAGTGTGGAGACCCAGTACTTC. Amino acid sequence: CASSLGASVETQYF.

The rearrangement links TRBV25-1 to TRBJ2-4; D ambiguous. The V gene lost 2 bases and the J gene lost 8 bases, with 13 bases spanning the gap. The CDR3 runs 14 residues. Germline V gives CDR1 MGHDK, CDR2 SYGVNS. CDR3 bases: TGTGCCAGCAGTGAAGCCCACGCTAGAGACATTCAGTACTTC. It translates to CASSEAHARDIQYF.

The chain recombines TRBV3-1 (or the pseudogene TRBV3-2) with TRBJ2-1, with D perhaps matching TRBD1 (7 bases). V lost 2 bases and J 1 base, leaving 12 bases between the germline ends. The CDR3 is 16 residues long. The germline V gene encodes CDR1 LGHDT and CDR2 YNNKEL (reference sequence). CDR3 bases: TGTGCCAGCAGCCAACCTCAGGGGGGATCCTACAATGAGCAGTTCTTC. It specifies CASSQPQGGSYNEQFF.

The gene calls are TRBV5-1 and TRBJ1-1; maybe TRBD1 (6 bases). The CDR3 loop spans 17 amino acids. Germline V gene data show CDR1 as SGHRS and CDR2 as YFSETQ. V was trimmed by 2 bases and J by 4 bases, leaving 21 bases between them. The CDR3 nucleotides are TGCGCCAGCAGCTTTCTCAAGACAGGCAAGGATGGCACTGAAGCTTTCTTT. It translates to CASSFLKTGKDGTEAFF.

This clone was detected only a few times. The V and J genes are TRBV7-9 and TRBJ2-1, with D maybe TRBD2 (5 bases). The CDR3 extends over 13 amino acids. The germline V gene encodes CDR1 SEHNR and CDR2 FQNEAQ (reference sequence). Trimming cost V 4 bases and J 4 bases, with 8 bases left between them. The CDR3: CASSSGLYNEQFF. CDR3 nucleotides: TGTGCCAGCAGCTCCGGACTTTACAATGAGCAGTTCTTC.

The rearrangement links TRBV3-1 (or the pseudogene TRBV3-2) to TRBJ2-1, with 12 nucleotides matching TRBD2. Trimming at V came to 2 bases and at J to 2 bases, leaving 4 bases not matched to a gene. This CDR3 region has 17 residues. Germline loops: CDR1 LGHDT, CDR2 YNNKEL (reference sequence). In DNA form, the CDR3 reads TGTGCCAGCAGCCAACGATCTAGCGGGGGGGCCTACAATGAGCAGTTCTTC. Amino acid sequence: CASSQRSSGGAYNEQFF.

The rearrangement joins TRBV5-1 to TRBJ1-2; 11 bases map to TRBD1. The germline V gene encodes CDR1 SGHRS and CDR2 YFSETQ. V dropped 4 bases and J dropped 3; count of bases not matched to a gene: 8. The CDR3 loop spans 16 amino acids. DNA for the CDR3: TGCGCCAGCAGCCGGGAGGGGACAGGGGGAGACTATGGCTACACCTTC. Residues: CASSREGTGGDYGYTF.

The rearrangement joins TRBV9 to TRBJ1-3, with 9 bases fitting TRBD1. V gave up 3 bases and J gave up 4 bases; unmatched junction bases: 5. CDR3 length equals 15 residues. Germline assignment: CDR1 SGDLS and CDR2 YYNGEE. The CDR3 loop is CASSGRTGVGNTIYF. DNA of the CDR3: TGTGCCAGCAGCGGTCGGACAGGGGTCGGAAACACCATATATTTT.

The rearrangement joins TRBV5-1 to TRBJ1-2, with 8 bases lining up with TRBD1. Germline CDR1 is SGHRS and CDR2 is YFSETQ. The CDR3 contains 14 residues. J lost 8 bases, V lost 0 bases, and 6 bases had no gene match. In nucleotides, the CDR3 is TGCGCCAGCAGCTTGGGGACAGGGTTCGTCGGCTACACCTTC. Its protein product is CASSLGTGFVGYTF.

This clone was seen a single time. The chain links TRBV14 to TRBJ2-5; 7 nucleotides match TRBD1. The CDR3 runs 16 residues. V lost 0 bases to trimming and J lost 4 bases; unmatched junction nucleotides: 8. In germline, CDR1 is SGHDN, CDR2 FVKESK. The CDR3 nucleotides are TGTGCCAGCAGCCAAGATAAGGGGGCGGTGAGAGAGACCCAGTACTTC. It encodes CASSQDKGAVRETQYF.

V gene TRBV19 combines with J gene TRBJ2-5; TRBD1 might be the D (6 bases). In germline, CDR1 is LNHDA, CDR2 SQIVND (reference sequence). Trimming stripped 4 bases from V and 1 base from J, with 13 bases between. This CDR3 has 15 amino acids. The CDR3 DNA follows: TGTGCCAGTAGTAGAGGGGGAACACTCCAAGAGACCCAGTACTTC. Encoded protein: CASSRGGTLQETQYF.

The table lists this clone with a few counts. The chain couples TRBV2 to TRBJ1-2; D is uncertain. The CDR3 length is 14 residues. Trimming shortened V by 4 bases and J by 8 bases, and 17 bases separated the two germline ends. Germline values: CDR1 SNHLY, CDR2 FYNNEI. This CDR3 is CASSGETAERGYTF. CDR3 DNA: TGTGCCAGCAGTGGGGAGACGGCCGAACGGGGCTACACCTTC.

The V call is TRBV19, the J call TRBJ1-2, with D perhaps matching TRBD1 (5 bases). The CDR3 has 14 amino acids. CDR1 is LNHDA and CDR2 is SQIVND in the germline V gene (reference sequence). The V and J ends lost 4 bases and 8 bases respectively, with 17 bases between them. CDR3 residues: CASSTDPRRGGYTF. The CDR3 region has the DNA TGTGCCAGTAGTACCGACCCCCGAAGGGGAGGCTACACCTTC.

J is TRBJ1-2 and V is TRBV2; TRBD1 aligns across 7 bases. V shed 3 bases and J 2 bases; nucleotides not matched to a gene: 0. The CDR3 contains 13 residues. Per germline, CDR1 SNHLY and CDR2 FYNNEI. The CDR3 nucleotides are TGTGCCAGCAGTGAGGGACAGAACTATGGCTACACCTTC. Translated: CASSEGQNYGYTF.

Points on this clone: The same CDR3 is also encoded by other DNA sequences in this sample. This chain links TRBV2 with TRBJ2-2, with TRBD1 matching over 7 bases. The germline V gene encodes CDR1 SNHLY and CDR2 FYNNEI. With 6 bases clipped from V and 3 bases from J, the junction kept 4 bases outside the gene matches. The CDR3 is 14 amino acids. This CDR3 is CASRGTGDTGELFF. The CDR3 region has the DNA TGTGCCAGCAGGGGTACAGGGGACACCGGGGAGCTGTTTTTT. Together with reference TRBV2 and TRBJ2-2, the CDR3 gives the full variable domain: EPEVTQTPSHQVTQMGQEVILRCVPISNHLYFYWYRQILGQKVEFLVSFYNNEISEKSEIFDDQFSVERPDGSNFTLKIRSTKLEDSAMYFCASRGTGDTGELFFGEGSRLTVL.

This clone was detected only a few times. Other DNA sequences in the same sample also yield this CDR3. The rearrangement joins TRBV18 to TRBJ1-6; D possibly corresponds to TRBD1 (6 bases). Trimming took off 3 bases at V and 7 bases at J, with 10 bases between the two ends. The CDR3 covers 14 residues. The germline V gene has CDR1 KGHSH and CDR2 LQKENI. CDR3 sequence (DNA): TGTGCCAGCTCACCGGACAGAGGAAATTCACCCCTCCACTTT. Residues: CASSPDRGNSPLHF. Full variable domain (outside the CDR3, taken from reference TRBV18 and TRBJ1-6): NAGVMQNPRHLVRRRGQEARLRCSPMKGHSHVYWYRQLPEEGLKFMVYLQKENIIDESGMPKERFSAEFPKEGPSILRIQQVVRGDSAAYFCASSPDRGNSPLHFGNGTRLTVT.

The chain employs TRBV5-4 and TRBJ2-5; tentative D call: TRBD1 (8 bases). The CDR3 runs to 15 residues. V lost 4 bases and J lost 0, with 13 bases in between. Germline values: CDR1 SGHNT, CDR2 YYREEE (reference sequence). The CDR3 DNA sequence: TGTGCCAGCAGCAAACAGGGGGGGAACCAAGAGACCCAGTACTTC. Translating gives CASSKQGGNQETQYF.

On this clone: Other DNA sequences in the sample encode the same CDR3. This chain joins TRBV18 and TRBJ2-5; D is ambiguous. Trimming stripped 3 bases from V and 2 bases from J, with 7 bases between. Looked up from germline, CDR1 is KGHSH and CDR2 is LQKENI. CDR3 length: 13 residues. For the CDR3, the DNA is TGTGCCAGCTCACCCGGGTTACAAGAGACCCAGTACTTC. Translating gives CASSPGLQETQYF.

This chain joins TRBV7-6 and TRBJ2-2; 7 nucleotides agree with TRBD1. The germline CDR1 and CDR2 sequences are SGHVS and FNYEAQ. This CDR3 is 14 amino acids long. V shed 4 bases, J shed 6 bases, and the junction held 5 bases outside the gene matches. In DNA, the CDR3 is TGTGCCAGCAGCTCGTACAGGGGAGCCGGGGAGCTGTTTTTT. As protein: CASSSYRGAGELFF.

This clone was counted a few times. V and J are TRBV7-8 and TRBJ1-3; D is possibly TRBD1 (5 bases). The V end lost 5 bases, the J end lost 2 bases, and 13 bases lay between the germline ends. The CDR3 totals 15 residues. CDR1 and CDR2 (germline): SGHVS, FQNEAQ. CDR3 sequence: CASSRDYPTGNTIYF. DNA for the CDR3: TGTGCCAGCAGCCGGGACTATCCGACTGGAAACACCATATATTTT.